A single sample is the source of the 5 T cell receptor beta chains below, sequenced in a study of CD8+CD57+ T cells in acquired aplastic anemia. TCR beta VDJ and CDR3 profiles were obtained from a genomic DNA template. TCRdb analysed the reads with MiXCR anew, one entry per CDR3 protein. This table has roughly 200,000 distinct CDR3 sequences, 61% appearing once. The sequencing sample was made of sorted CD4+, CD8+, or CD8+CD57+ T cells (not recorded which) from PBMCs. These receptors came from a human donor in good health.

This clonotype was counted at least ten times. The rearrangement links TRBV20-1 to TRBJ2-7; D is unclear. The germline V and J ends were trimmed by 0 bases and 0 bases, with 12 bases remaining between them. The CDR3 extends over 15 amino acids. Looked up from germline, CDR1 is DFQATT and CDR2 is SNEGSKA (reference sequence). For the CDR3, the DNA is TGCAGTGCTAGAGATCAAGCCATGACCTCCTACGAGCAGTACTTC. This encodes CSARDQAMTSYEQYF.

Concerning this clonotype itself: The junction departs from germline at one end; a sequencing error may be responsible. The chain joins TRBV2 to TRBJ2-7; no reliable D call. CDR1 SNHLY and CDR2 FYNNEI come from the germline V gene. The CDR3 sequence is 11 residues long. The CDR3 loop is CASTETYGQYF. Here the CDR3 DNA reads TGTGCCAGCACGGAAACCTACGGGCAGTACTTC. The complete variable domain, with remaining parts taken from reference TRBV2 and TRBJ2-7, reads EPEVTQTPSHQVTQMGQEVILRCVPISNHLYFYWYRQILGQKVEFLVSFYNNEISEKSEIFDDQFSVERPDGSNFTLKIRSTKLEDSAMYFCASTETYGQYFGPGTRLTVT.

This clonotype was seen a handful of times. This CDR3 reads CSVLTGETEAFF. The CDR3, as DNA: TGCAGCGTTCTAACAGGGGAGACTGAAGCTTTCTTT. The gene calls are TRBV29-1 and TRBJ1-1; TRBD1 agrees at 7 bases. CDR3 size: 12 residues. V shed 5 bases and J 5 bases; nucleotides not matched to a gene: 5. Germline assignment: CDR1 SQVTM and CDR2 ANQGSEA. Complete variable domain (other parts from reference TRBV29-1 and TRBJ1-1): SAVISQKPSRDICQRGTSLTIQCQVDSQVTMMFWYRQQPGQSLTLIATANQGSEATYESGFVIDKFPISRPNLTFSTLTVSNMSPEDSSIYLCSVLTGETEAFFGQGTRLTVV.

The rearrangement links TRBV20-1 to TRBJ2-1; 9 bases align to TRBD2. With 7 bases clipped from V and 6 bases from J, the junction kept 7 bases outside the gene matches. The germline CDR1 and CDR2 sequences are DFQATT and SNEGSKA (reference sequence). The length of the CDR3 is 13 residues. CDR3 region: CSVASGGINEQFF. The DNA for the CDR3 is TGCAGTGTGGCGAGCGGGGGGATCAATGAGCAGTTCTTC.

Details on this clonotype: Its ends do not fully match the called genes, so a read error is possible. The gene calls are TRBV7-7 and TRBJ2-3; D gene ambiguous. CDR1 is SSHAT, CDR2 FNYEAQ, per germline (reference sequence). CDR3 length: 13 residues. This CDR3 is CASSLDSWDTQYF. The CDR3 nucleotides read TGTGCTAGCAGCTTAGATTCTTGGGATACGCAGTATTTT.